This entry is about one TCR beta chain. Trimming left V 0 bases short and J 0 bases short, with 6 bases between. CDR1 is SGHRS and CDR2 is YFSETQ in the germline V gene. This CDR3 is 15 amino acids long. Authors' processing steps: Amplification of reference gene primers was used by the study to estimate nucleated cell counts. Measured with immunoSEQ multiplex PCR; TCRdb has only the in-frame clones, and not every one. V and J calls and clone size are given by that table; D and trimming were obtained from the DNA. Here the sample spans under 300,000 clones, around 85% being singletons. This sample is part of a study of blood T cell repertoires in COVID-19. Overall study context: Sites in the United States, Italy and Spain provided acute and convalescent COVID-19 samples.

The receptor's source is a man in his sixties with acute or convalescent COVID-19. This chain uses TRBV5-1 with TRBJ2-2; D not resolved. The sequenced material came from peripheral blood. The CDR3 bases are TGCGCCAGCAGCTTGGACAGAACGAACACCGGGGAGCTGTTTTTT. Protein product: CASSLDRTNTGELFF.